This T cell receptor beta chain appears in the sequencing data of a study of T cells after yellow fever vaccination. On the study more broadly: SMART-Seq v4 Ultra Low Input handled preparation of low-cell-number fractions.

The CDR3 spans 19 residues. The germline gives CDR1 SGHVT, CDR2 SQSDAQ. V lost 5 bases to trimming and J lost 5 bases, with 30 bases between them. This clonotype occurred a few times. Its antigen is still unknown. TCRdb called the 5' RACE reads again in MiXCR, with one record for every CDR3 protein. The sample includes some 400,000 distinct CDR3 sequences, roughly a sixth of them seen just once. Study-level results: Abundant bulk-derived clonotypes could contaminate FACS-sorted repertoires.

The sequencing used PBMCs, collected before the yellow fever booster vaccination. The chain carries TRBV7-4 and TRBJ2-5; tentatively, D is TRBD2 (6 bases). This clonotype originated in a young man who received the YFV17D yellow fever vaccine. The CDR3 nucleotides read TGTGCCAGCAGCCCTGACTCGACCGGGACTCCGGCGTGGATCGAGACCCAGTACTTC. It encodes CASSPDSTGTPAWIETQYF.